This TCR beta chain was sequenced in a study of early T cells in non-severe SARS-CoV-2 infection (dated by TCRdb to the early 2020s). For the wider study: TCR sequencing used bulk RNA from unsorted whole blood, so alpha and beta chains could not be paired.

For this chain, trimming is 0 bases at the V end and 2 bases at the J end, and the number of junction bases without a gene match is 11. Taken from the germline V gene (reference sequence), the CDR1 and CDR2 loops are LGHDT and YNNKEL. The CDR3 runs 18 amino acids, cysteine and phenylalanine included. Only the CDR3 portion is preserved as DNA: 54 bases, with reading frame beginning at the first base. Broader findings and caveats from the paper: VDJdb matching was skewed toward anti-spike CD8 responses and likely underestimated virus-specific expansions, missing private and CD4 specificities.

Libraries were made using 5' RACE. Sequencer: NextSeq 500. Unique molecular identifiers were attached to individual cDNA molecules in the TCR library protocol so that sequencing error and PCR bias could be corrected. TCR alpha and beta chains were both sequenced, and the abundances of alpha and beta sequences in each sample were closely correlated with each other. The paper's data handling went like this. Decombinator V4 was used to annotate the V gene, J gene and CDR3 of the TCR sequences. TCRs were defined as expanded if a significant change between any two time points was detected under a Poisson model with p below 0.0001. TCR abundances were normalised to the total number of TCRs sequenced per sample and expressed as counts per million. TRAV1-2 paired with TRAJ12, TRAJ20 or TRAJ33 defined MAIT TCRs, while TRAV10 paired with TRAJ18 defined iNKT TCRs. A search of VDJdb, accessed on 1 November 2021, was run for TCRs annotated to CMV, EBV and SARS-CoV-2, with TCRs annotated for multiple antigens excluded. TCRdb cleaned the public reads at Q25 with fastp, built clones with MiXCR and kept in-frame beta chains. Entries that share a CDR3 protein sequence are merged under the most common genes and DNA. TCRdb's processing, not the authors', yielded these V and J calls. In this sample the table shows 75,000 to 100,000 distinct CDR3 sequences, 16% of which occur a single time. Of the sample, around 1.3% falls within the top ten clones.

Set within a cohort of healthcare workers in London, UK, this nested case-control study involved weekly PCR testing of nasopharyngeal swabs along with blood sampling. Healthcare workers were enrolled in the week of the UK lockdown, from 23 to 31 March 2020, and were followed every week for up to roughly 16 weeks. On this clonotype: Its antigen has not been determined. No base-level quality is on record; no much larger clone is a single base apart.

Sequenced sample: whole blood. This sequence uses TRBV3-1 and TRBJ2-5; TRBD2 fits 8 bases in the junction. This TCR derives from an adult who was a healthcare worker with PCR-confirmed SARS-CoV-2 infection or an uninfected control (not recorded which). For the CDR3, the sequence is CASSQDRRSGGYQETQYF. DNA sequence: TGTGCCAGCAGCCAAGATCGAAGGAGCGGGGGTTATCAAGAGACCCAGTACTTC.